These 12 T cell receptor beta chains were all obtained from the same sample, sequenced in a study of response to subunit inactivated influenza vaccine. MiXCR, run by TCRdb on the RT-PCR reads, gives a single entry per CDR3 protein. The repertoire holds 800,000 or so distinct CDR3 sequences, roughly 20% seen once, with 10% in the top ten. Sequencing used PBMCs from blood, obtained 5 days after vaccination. The receptors were sampled from a man aged 50-60 years who received an inactivated influenza vaccine.

This clonotype was observed once. The J gene is TRBJ2-2, the V gene TRBV11-2, with a weak D call TRBD1 (6 bases). There are 16 residues in the CDR3. Deletions cut 3 bases from V and 4 bases from J, with 15 bases between. Germline V gene data show CDR1 as SGHAT and CDR2 as FQNNGV. The CDR3 is CASSFRDTTLTGELFF. CDR3 in DNA: TGTGCCAGCAGCTTCCGGGACACGACACTCACCGGGGAGCTGTTTTTT.

CDR3 in DNA: TGCAGTGCTAGCGTGGGACAGGGCTATGGCTACACCTTC. Its translation: CSASVGQGYGYTF. V and J are TRBV20-1 and TRBJ1-2; TRBD1 aligns across 9 bases. J gave up 4 bases and V 3 bases, and 3 bases lay outside the gene matches. This CDR3 has 13 amino acids. CDR1 and CDR2 (germline): DFQATT, SNEGSKA (reference sequence).

The chain carries TRBV12-3 or TRBV12-4 and TRBJ1-4; 9 bases fit TRBD1. The CDR3 has 16 residues. V shed 1 base and J 8 bases; nucleotides not matched to a gene: 8. CDR3 residues: CASSLGTGGMGEKLFF. The CDR3 region has the DNA TGTGCCAGCAGTTTAGGAACAGGGGGCATGGGCGAAAAACTGTTTTTT.

There are a few counts of this clonotype. The V call is TRBV20-1, the J call TRBJ2-7; possibly TRBD1 or TRBD2 for D (5 bases each). Germline CDR1 and CDR2: DFQATT and SNEGSKA (reference sequence). The CDR3 extends over 15 amino acids. Trimming left V 2 bases short and J 2 bases short, with 16 bases between. The CDR3 region has the DNA TGCAGTGCTAGATCGGGAATCCGGGACGCCTACGAGCAGTACTTC. Amino acid sequence: CSARSGIRDAYEQYF.

This chain links TRBV6-5 with TRBJ2-5, with 9 bases that match TRBD1. Germline values: CDR1 MNHEY, CDR2 SVGAGI. V lost 2 bases and J lost 4; bases outside the gene matches: 5. The CDR3 spans 15 residues. In DNA, the CDR3 is TGTGCCAGCAGTTACGTGGACAGGGGAGGAGAGACCCAGTACTTC. Translating gives CASSYVDRGGETQYF.

V is TRBV7-2 and J is TRBJ2-5, with a weak D call TRBD2 (7 bases). This CDR3 is built from 16 residues. Deletions cut 5 bases from V and 1 base from J, with 17 bases between. Per germline, CDR1 SGHTA and CDR2 FQGNSA. CDR3 DNA sequence: TGTGCCAGCAGCCCTTCGCTGGCGGGGGCCCAAGAGACCCAGTACTTC. As protein: CASSPSLAGAQETQYF.

This clonotype was seen at least ten times. The chain joins TRBV3-1 to TRBJ2-5; D is uncertain. V was clipped by 2 bases and J by 10 bases, with 11 bases between them. This CDR3 contains 12 residues. Germline CDR1 and CDR2: LGHDT and YNNKEL (reference sequence). CDR3 residues: CASSQITVGQYF. CDR3 coding DNA: TGTGCCAGCAGCCAAATTACGGTGGGCCAGTACTTC.

This clonotype was observed at least ten times. The V and J genes are TRBV5-1 and TRBJ2-7; D is tentatively TRBD1 or TRBD2 (6 bases each). This CDR3 spans 15 amino acids. V lost 1 base, J lost 0 bases, and 11 bases lay in between. Germline assignment: CDR1 SGHRS and CDR2 YFSETQ. The CDR3: CASSLLGGNSYEQYF. The DNA for the CDR3 is TGCGCCAGCAGCTTGTTAGGGGGGAACTCCTACGAGCAGTACTTC.

The chain employs TRBV6-6 and TRBJ2-5; D could derive from TRBD1 or TRBD2 (5 bases each). CDR1 and CDR2 from the germline V gene are MNHNY and SVGAGI (reference sequence). The CDR3 sequence is 10 residues long. Between the trimmed V and J ends, which lost 8 bases and 4 bases, there was a span of 5 bases. CDR3 residues: CASGGETQYF. DNA of the CDR3: TGTGCCAGCGGGGGAGAGACCCAGTACTTC.

This clonotype was observed a handful of times. The chain has TRBV12-3 or TRBV12-4 and TRBJ2-7; 10 positions agree with TRBD2. The V and J ends lost 5 bases and 3 bases, in that order; junction bases with no gene match: 7. CDR3 length: 15 residues. CDR3 region: CASSETVAGGYEQYF. The CDR3 region has the DNA TGTGCCAGCAGTGAAACTGTAGCGGGGGGCTACGAGCAGTACTTC.

The chain couples TRBV4-2 to TRBJ1-1; maybe TRBD1 (6 bases). V lost 3 bases and J 1 base, leaving 12 bases between the germline ends. CDR1 is LGHNA and CDR2 is YNFKEQ in the germline V gene. The CDR3 has 15 amino acids. CDR3 sequence reads: CASSHPGQRNTEAFF. The CDR3 bases are TGTGCCAGCAGCCATCCCGGACAGCGGAACACTGAAGCTTTCTTT.

The genes are TRBV7-2 and TRBJ2-3, with 10 positions matching TRBD2. This CDR3 has 16 amino acids. Germline CDR1 SGHTA, CDR2 FQGNSA. Losses at the gene ends were 5 bases for V and 5 bases for J; bases not matched to a gene: 10. Written as DNA, the CDR3 is TGTGCCAGCAGCCCAACTAGCGGGATATATGGAGATACGCAGTATTTT. Its protein is CASSPTSGIYGDTQYF.